Sequencing of this T cell receptor (beta chain) was carried out in a study of shared clonotypes between healthy human individuals. Notes on the study in general: Depth was large, yet rarefaction showed that sorted-subset sequencing was incomplete. Memory subsets had estimated richness that was generally smaller than that of naive subsets. Clonotypes that were shared across a few donors made up around 5% of naive CD4 clonotypes.

On this clone: Its antigen remains unidentified.

With 5 bases removed from V and 4 bases from J, the gap between germline ends came to 14 bases. The CDR3 sequence is 14 residues long. From germline, CDR1 is SGHTA and CDR2 FQGNSA. The repertoire was sequenced with immunoSEQ multiplex PCR; TCRdb's copy has only in-frame clones and lacks some. The repertoire holds approximately 2,300,000 clones, roughly 92% seen once, with roughly 0.34% in the top ten. The split of CD4+ cells yielded CD45RA+ naive and CD45RA-negative memory subsets. The sequence came from a man aged 18 to 30 in good health. Some clones in this sample may be carry-over from other donors' samples. The V gene is TRBV7-2, the J gene TRBJ2-5; D not resolved. Sequenced sample: naive CD4+ T cells from PBMCs. Indicated subset: CD45RA+ positively selected. The CDR3 loop reads CASSRARTGETQYF. Written as DNA, the CDR3 is TGTGCCAGCAGCCGCGCCCGAACTGGAGAGACCCAGTACTTC.